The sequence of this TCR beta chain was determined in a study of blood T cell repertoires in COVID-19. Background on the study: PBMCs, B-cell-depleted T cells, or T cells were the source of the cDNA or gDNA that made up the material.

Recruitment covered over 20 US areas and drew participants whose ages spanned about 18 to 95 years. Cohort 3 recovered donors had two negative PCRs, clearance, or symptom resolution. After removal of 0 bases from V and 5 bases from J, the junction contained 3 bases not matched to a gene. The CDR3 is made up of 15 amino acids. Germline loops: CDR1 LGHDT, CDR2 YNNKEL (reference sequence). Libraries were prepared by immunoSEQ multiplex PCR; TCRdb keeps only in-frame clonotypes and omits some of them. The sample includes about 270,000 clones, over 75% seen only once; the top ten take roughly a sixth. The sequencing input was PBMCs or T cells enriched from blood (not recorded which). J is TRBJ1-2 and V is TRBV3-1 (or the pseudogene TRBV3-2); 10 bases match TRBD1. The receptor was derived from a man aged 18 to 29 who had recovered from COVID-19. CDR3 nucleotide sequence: TGTGCCAGCAGCCAAGATGGGGACAGGGGATATGGCTACACCTTC. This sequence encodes CASSQDGDRGYGYTF.